This T cell receptor beta chain was profiled in a study of T cell repertoires in cytomegalovirus infection. Looking at the study overall: Used in the study were CMV epitopes, some recently identified and HLA-C-restricted, others well-studied and HLA-B-restricted. Public TCR beta signatures indicated both CMV infection and matching HLA type. Study-wide points: Clonotypes of TCR beta that were HLA-C-restricted and CMV-specific dominated the ex vivo response.

This clonotype was seen a handful of times. The antigen is not known. One entry per CDR3 protein results from TCRdb running MiXCR on the reads. The top ten hold around 15% of the sample, which has about a million distinct CDR3 sequences, about a third seen once. CDR1 is MNHEY and CDR2 is SVGAGI in the germline V gene. Trimming stripped 2 bases from V and 1 base from J, with 5 bases between. The CDR3 is 13 residues long. The sample was cultured CD8+ T cells from PBMCs, taken from culture after CMV antigen stimulation. The chain recombines TRBV6-5 with TRBJ1-1; no firm D call. The TCR sequence derives from a human donor in good health (CMV status not recorded). Some clones in this sample may be carry-over from other donors' samples. CDR3 nucleotide sequence: TGTGCCAGCAGTTACAACCCGAACACTGAAGCTTTCTTT. Translation gives CASSYNPNTEAFF.